What follows describes a single T cell receptor (beta chain). Ten or more counts support this clonotype. Which antigen it targets is not known. Base qualities were left out, and no much larger clone turns up one base away. This sample is part of a study of read filtering for tumor transcriptome and immune sequencing (dated by TCRdb to 2020 to 2021). Looking at the study overall: The cohort was composed of about 18 male and 14 to 15 female patients, with a mean age of roughly 61 years and an age range of about 45 to 90. Whole-transcriptome libraries were prepared with the TruSeq RNA Access Library Prep Kit after DNase treatment. TCR-region mapped reads per sample ranged from about 4.05 to 11 million with IR-seq versus only roughly 75 to 1,300 with RNA-seq. A main aim was a read-filtering strategy for immune repertoire data, specifically whether clonotypes supported by a single read should be removed. By revised international staging, under 10 patients were R-ISS I, about 17 were R-ISS II and 6 or 7 were R-ISS III. Using the same bone marrow samples, the study compared TCR repertoires obtained by targeted immune repertoire sequencing with those obtained by bulk whole-transcriptome sequencing. The research as a whole found: Single-read clonotypes made up around 82% of clonotypes but about 3.3% of total reads in IR-seq, and over 60% of clonotypes and 35% to 50% of reads in RNA-seq. When single-read clonotypes were removed, the proportions of shared clonotypes in IR-seq and RNA-seq correlated more strongly. The sorted CD138-negative fraction was not purified T cells but a mixed bone marrow immune population. Compared with RNA-seq, IR-seq captured clonotypes at much greater depth and more reliably, and a smaller IR-seq throughput was enough to identify most of the shared clonotypes.

Bone marrow was sampled from every patient at the time of active disease. Ficoll-Hypaque density gradient centrifugation was used to isolate the bone marrow mononuclear cells. CD138-negative cells were obtained by negative selection after labeling with CD138 magnetic microbeads on a MACS separator, removing myeloma plasma cells. Purity of the isolated cells was checked by flow cytometry on an Attune NxT using CD138 antibodies. Total RNA was extracted using TRIzol reagent and was quantified on a NanoDrop spectrophotometer. For each patient, paired RNA-seq and IR-seq were run on the CD138-negative bone marrow sample from that patient. Starting from around 400 ng RNA, TCR libraries were constructed with the Immunoverse kit using molecular barcoded adaptors that cover the alpha/delta and beta/gamma chains. TCR library preparation used the same RNA that was used for transcriptome sequencing. Sequencing of the TCR libraries was done on an Illumina HiSeq 4000 with 2 x 150 cycles. For the original study's pipeline: TCR reads were aligned to human V, D, J and C references and assembled into CDR3 clonotypes with MiXCR, including quality filtering and error correction. Clonotype counts and gene usage diversity were analyzed with the tcR package in R. For inspection of raw mapping reads, RNA-seq reads were mapped by STAR aligner version 2.5.3a onto GRCh37 of the human genome. To test how sequencing depth affects detected clonotypes, IR-seq fastq files were randomly downsampled with Seqtk 1.3. TCRdb redid the processing of the public reads, applying fastp at Q25 and MiXCR, and retained in-frame beta chains. Entries are consolidated by CDR3 protein sequence, retaining the most common genes and DNA. TCRdb, not the authors, supplied the V and J calls. The sample data list about 58,000 distinct CDR3 sequences, and around an eighth of these were observed just once. 16% of the sample goes to the ten largest clones.

Measured from the cysteine to the phenylalanine, the CDR3 is 13 residues long. CDR3 DNA only is kept here, 39 bases in frame from base 1. Here V drops 7 bases and J drops 4 bases, and the junction holds 7 bases not matched to any gene. CDR1 and CDR2 were assigned from the germline V gene as SQVTM and ANQGSEA. This clonotype was obtained from a donor at least 40 years old with multiple myeloma. The sequencing sample was made of a population of CD138-negative cells sorted from bone marrow. In the paper's terms, the cell subset or site label means: bone marrow mononuclear cells depleted of CD138+ plasma/myeloma cells by negative magnetic selection. The rearrangement joined TRBV29-1 to TRBJ1-2; TRBD1 fits 9 bases in the junction. The DNA sequence is as follows: TGCAGCGCAAGACAGGGGGAAGGCTATGGCTACACCTTC. Its coded protein is CSARQGEGYGYTF.